This TCR beta chain was sequenced for a study of blood T cell repertoires in COVID-19. Background on the study: Sample material is recorded as cDNA or gDNA derived from T cells, B-cell-depleted T cells, or PBMCs.

The method was immunoSEQ multiplex PCR; TCRdb's version includes in-frame clones alone and lacks a portion of them. The repertoire holds under 250,000 clones, with about nine tenths as singletons. The germline V gene encodes CDR1 SNHLY and CDR2 FYNNEI. The CDR3 has 14 amino acids. Trimming cost V 3 bases and J 3 bases; bases outside gene matches: 3. This sequence was found in a man aged 25-45 years with COVID-19, enrolled during active disease. The sequencing sample was made of peripheral blood. V is TRBV2 and J is TRBJ2-5, with 8 bases matching TRBD2. CDR3 DNA sequence: TGTGCCAGCAGTGAGAATAGCGGGGAAGAGACCCAGTACTTC. Residues: CASSENSGEETQYF.